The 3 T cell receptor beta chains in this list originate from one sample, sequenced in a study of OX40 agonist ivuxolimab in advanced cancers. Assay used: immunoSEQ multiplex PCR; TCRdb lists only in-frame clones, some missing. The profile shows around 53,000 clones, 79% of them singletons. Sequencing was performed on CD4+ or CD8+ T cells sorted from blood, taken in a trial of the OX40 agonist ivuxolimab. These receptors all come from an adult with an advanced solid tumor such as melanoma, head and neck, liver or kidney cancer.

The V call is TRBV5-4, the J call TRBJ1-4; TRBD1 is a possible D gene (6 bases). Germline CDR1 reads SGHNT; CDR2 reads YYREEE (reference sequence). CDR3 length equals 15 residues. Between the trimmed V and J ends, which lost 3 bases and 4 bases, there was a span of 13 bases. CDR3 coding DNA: TGTGCCAGCAGCTCGAACGGACAGCTTAATGAAAAACTGTTTTTT. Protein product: CASSSNGQLNEKLFF.

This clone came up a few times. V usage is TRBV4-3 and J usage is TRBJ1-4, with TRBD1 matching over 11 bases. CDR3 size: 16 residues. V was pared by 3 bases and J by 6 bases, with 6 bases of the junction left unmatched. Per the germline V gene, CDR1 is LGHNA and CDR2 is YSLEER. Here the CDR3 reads CASSHTGQGGDEKLFF. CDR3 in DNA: TGCGCCAGCAGCCATACGGGACAGGGGGGGGATGAAAAACTGTTTTTT.

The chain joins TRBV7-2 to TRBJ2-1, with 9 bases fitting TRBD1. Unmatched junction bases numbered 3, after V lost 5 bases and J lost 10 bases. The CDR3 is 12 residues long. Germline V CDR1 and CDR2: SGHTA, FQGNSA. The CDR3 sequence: CASSIGQGEQFF. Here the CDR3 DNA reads TGTGCCAGCAGCATCGGACAGGGGGAGCAGTTCTTC.